Each of the 30 T cell receptor beta chains below was sequenced from the same sample in a study of blood T cell repertoires in COVID-19. Clones were sequenced by immunoSEQ multiplex PCR, and TCRdb holds only the in-frame ones, with some missing. The sample carries some 300,000 clones, roughly nine tenths recorded once. The sample taken for sequencing was PBMCs or T cells enriched from blood (not recorded which). Every receptor here comes from a woman under 40 who had recovered from COVID-19.

This chain uses TRBV28 with TRBJ2-2; 7 positions agree with TRBD1. The CDR3 runs to 16 residues. Germline CDR1 MDHEN, CDR2 SYDVKM. The trim removed 4 bases at V and 0 bases at J, leaving 5 bases unmatched. DNA for the CDR3: TGTGCCAGCAGTTCCCCGGGACAGACGAACACCGGGGAGCTGTTTTTT. This gives the protein CASSSPGQTNTGELFF.

V is TRBV19 and J is TRBJ1-5, with D uncertain. This CDR3 is 14 amino acids long. The ends were cut back, 5 bases at V and 6 bases at J, with 14 bases in the middle. The germline CDR1 and CDR2 sequences are LNHDA and SQIVND (reference sequence). In nucleotides, the CDR3 is TGTGCCAGTAGTGAACCAGGCGCGGGTCAGCCCCAGCATTTT. Its translation is CASSEPGAGQPQHF. The whole variable domain, filled in from reference TRBV19 and TRBJ1-5, reads DGGITQSPKYLFRKEGQNVTLSCEQNLNHDAMYWYRQDPGQGLRLIYYSQIVNDFQKGDIAEGYSVSREKKESFPLTVTSAQKNPTAFYLCASSEPGAGQPQHFGDGTRLSIL.

This clone showed up just once. This rearrangement joins TRBV5-1 to TRBJ2-1; 12 bases are a match to TRBD2. Germline assignment: CDR1 SGHRS and CDR2 YFSETQ. The CDR3 contains 19 residues. J was trimmed by 0 bases and V by 4 bases; bases with no gene match: 11. CDR3 sequence (DNA): TGCGCCAGCAGCGGGGCCGGGACTAGCGGGTCCAACTCCTACAATGAGCAGTTCTTC. This encodes CASSGAGTSGSNSYNEQFF.

This chain connects TRBV28 to TRBJ1-2; D is unresolved. The germline V gene encodes CDR1 MDHEN and CDR2 SYDVKM. This CDR3 comprises 12 residues. Deletions cut 3 bases from V and 7 bases from J, with 9 bases between. CDR3 amino acids: CASSFQHFGYTF. CDR3 coding DNA: TGTGCCAGCAGTTTTCAACATTTTGGCTACACCTTC.

The V and J genes are TRBV6-5 and TRBJ1-1; TRBD1 agrees at 9 bases. The CDR3 consists of 12 residues. Germline lookup yields CDR1 MNHEY and CDR2 SVGAGI. V trimming: 7 bases; J trimming: 4 bases; junction bases outside the gene matches: 1. CDR3 bases: TGTGCCAGCAAGACAGGGGGCACTGAAGCTTTCTTT. It codes for CASKTGGTEAFF.

The chain links TRBV13 to TRBJ2-4, with D perhaps matching TRBD2 (6 bases). This CDR3 contains 14 residues. Trimming left V 3 bases short and J 4 bases short, with 10 bases between. CDR1 and CDR2 from the germline V gene are PRHDT and FYEKMQ (reference sequence). The chain's CDR3 is CASSFGGRKNIQYF. CDR3 nucleotide sequence: TGTGCCAGCAGCTTTGGGGGGAGGAAAAACATTCAGTACTTC.

The chain combines TRBV7-2 with TRBJ1-4; perhaps TRBD1 as D (6 bases). The germline V gene encodes CDR1 SGHTA and CDR2 FQGNSA. Trimming removed 4 bases at V and 8 bases at J, with 17 bases between. CDR3 length: 15 amino acids. CDR3 bases: TGTGCCAGCAGCTCCTACAGGGCAGGAAGAGAAAAACTGTTTTTT. Residues: CASSSYRAGREKLFF.

The chain uses TRBV27 and TRBJ1-2; TRBD1 might be the D (5 bases). Germline-derived CDR1 and CDR2 are MNHEY and SMNVEV (reference sequence). V gave up 2 bases and J gave up 0 bases, with 10 bases separating them. The CDR3 totals 15 residues. The CDR3 DNA is TGTGCCAGCAGTTTAAAGACAGAAACTAACTATGGCTACACCTTC. This encodes CASSLKTETNYGYTF.

V usage is TRBV19 and J usage is TRBJ2-5; possible D gene TRBD1, 5 bases. From germline, CDR1 is LNHDA and CDR2 SQIVND (reference sequence). The CDR3 extends over 15 amino acids. Trimming removed 3 bases at V and 2 bases at J, with 13 bases between. The CDR3 sequence: CASSIQGRGQETQYF. The CDR3 DNA is TGTGCCAGTAGTATTCAGGGTCGTGGGCAAGAGACCCAGTACTTC.

The chain uses TRBV25-1 and TRBJ2-3; 9 positions agree with TRBD2. J lost 8 bases, V lost 5 bases, and 8 bases had no gene match. The CDR3 is made up of 14 amino acids. The germline V gene encodes CDR1 MGHDK and CDR2 SYGVNS. CDR3: CASSLTSGTSTQYF. CDR3 sequence (DNA): TGTGCCAGCAGTCTGACTAGCGGTACAAGTACGCAGTATTTT.

This clone was detected once. The V and J genes are TRBV7-9 and TRBJ1-1, with no clear D. There are 13 residues in the CDR3. Germline values: CDR1 SEHNR, CDR2 FQNEAQ (reference sequence). The V and J ends lost 5 bases and 8 bases respectively, with 15 bases between them. CDR3 in amino acids: CASSPARDWEAFF. CDR3 nucleotide sequence: TGTGCCAGCAGCCCCGCGAGGGATTGGGAAGCTTTCTTT.

The chain recombines TRBV29-1 with TRBJ2-7, with 8 bases matching TRBD2. This CDR3 is built from 14 residues. The V and J ends lost 6 bases and 2 bases, in that order; junction bases with no gene match: 9. CDR1 SQVTM and CDR2 ANQGSEA come from the germline V gene. The CDR3 DNA sequence: TGCAGCGTGCGATTAGCGGGACCCGCCTACGAGCAGTACTTC. The encoded protein is CSVRLAGPAYEQYF.

The genes are TRBV18 and TRBJ1-5, with 7 positions matching TRBD1. V trimming: 6 bases; J trimming: 6 bases; junction bases outside the gene matches: 5. CDR3 length: 13 amino acids. Germline CDR1 is KGHSH and CDR2 is LQKENI. The CDR3 reads CASSDRERQPQHF. The CDR3 DNA is TGTGCCAGCTCTGACAGGGAACGTCAGCCCCAGCATTTT.

This chain uses TRBV3-1 (or the pseudogene TRBV3-2) with TRBJ2-1, with unresolved D. V lost 5 bases and J lost 1, with 6 bases in between. CDR3 size: 13 residues. The germline gives CDR1 LGHDT, CDR2 YNNKEL (reference sequence). CDR3 in DNA: TGTGCCAGCAGCTACAGTTCCTACAATGAGCAGTTCTTC. It is translated as CASSYSSYNEQFF.

The J gene is TRBJ2-3, the V gene TRBV6-4; perhaps TRBD1 as D (5 bases). V was shortened by 5 bases and J by 3 bases, with 9 bases between the two germline ends. The CDR3 has 13 amino acids. In germline, CDR1 is MRHNA, CDR2 SNTAGT. Here the CDR3 reads CASSYQGTDTQYF. CDR3 coding DNA: TGTGCCAGCAGTTATCAGGGAACAGATACGCAGTATTTT.

This rearrangement joins TRBV25-1 to TRBJ1-1; no clear D. The CDR3 spans 14 residues. V lost 1 base and J lost 6, with 12 bases in between. Per the germline V gene, CDR1 is MGHDK and CDR2 is SYGVNS. The DNA of the CDR3 is TGTGCCAGCAGTGAATGGTGGGAGAGGGCTGAAGCTTTCTTT. It codes for CASSEWWERAEAFF.

The V and J genes are TRBV29-1 and TRBJ1-5; D unresolved. Deletions cut 1 base from V and 0 bases from J, with 19 bases between. The CDR3 sequence is 18 residues long. CDR1 SQVTM and CDR2 ANQGSEA come from the germline V gene. CDR3 residues: CSVEVEWRKMYSNQPQHF. The CDR3 DNA follows: TGCAGCGTTGAAGTGGAGTGGCGGAAGATGTATAGCAATCAGCCCCAGCATTTT.

V and J are TRBV4-2 and TRBJ2-7; TRBD2 agrees at 11 bases. Germline V gene data show CDR1 as LGHNA and CDR2 as YNFKEQ. J gave up 7 bases and V 2 bases, and 7 bases lay outside the gene matches. The CDR3 runs to 15 residues. CDR3 DNA sequence: TGTGCCAGCAGCCAAACCACTAGCGGGAGTTGGGAGCAGTACTTC. It codes for CASSQTTSGSWEQYF.

V and J are TRBV7-2 and TRBJ1-6; the D is unclear. The V gene's germline CDR1 is SGHTA and CDR2 FQGNSA. V lost 1 base to trimming and J lost 10 bases, with 14 bases between them. This CDR3 contains 15 residues. The CDR3, as DNA: TGTGCCAGCAGCTTAGGCCCCCAAACGGGGTCACCCCTCCACTTT. Protein: CASSLGPQTGSPLHF.

This chain connects TRBV9 to TRBJ1-1; possible D gene TRBD1, 5 bases. The V gene lost 2 bases and the J gene lost 3 bases, with 23 bases spanning the gap. The germline V gene encodes CDR1 SGDLS and CDR2 YYNGEE. The CDR3 extends over 18 amino acids. The CDR3 bases are TGTGCCAGCAGCGTTGTCCGGGACTCAAGTTTGGTGGACACTGAAGCTTTCTTT. It is translated as CASSVVRDSSLVDTEAFF.

The genes are TRBV30 and TRBJ1-5, with TRBD1 matching 10 bases. Germline V CDR1 and CDR2: GTSNPN, SVGIG (reference sequence). The CDR3 is 14 amino acids. The J segment lost 6 bases and the V segment lost 2 bases, leaving 4 bases of the junction unmatched. The DNA of the CDR3 is TGTGCCTGGAGTTTGGGACAGGGGATTCAGCCCCAGCATTTT. It specifies CAWSLGQGIQPQHF. Using reference TRBV30 and TRBJ1-5 for the parts outside the CDR3, the full variable domain is SQTIHQWPATLVQPVGSPLSLECTVEGTSNPNLYWYRQAAGRGLQLLFYSVGIGQISSEVPQNLSASRPQDRQFILSSKKLLLSDSGFYLCAWSLGQGIQPQHFGDGTRLSIL.

The chain is built from TRBV9 and TRBJ2-7; D gene uncertain. The CDR3 consists of 15 residues. The V gene's germline CDR1 is SGDLS and CDR2 YYNGEE. Trimming took 0 bases from V and 1 from J, leaving 11 bases between them. The chain's CDR3 is CASSVGNSLSYEQYF. The CDR3 DNA follows: TGTGCCAGCAGCGTAGGCAATAGTCTTTCCTACGAGCAGTACTTC.

The chain carries TRBV5-1 and TRBJ2-7; tentative D call: TRBD1 (5 bases). The CDR3 has 16 residues. Trimming removed 1 base from V and 0 bases from J, with 14 bases in between. CDR1 and CDR2 from the germline V gene are SGHRS and YFSETQ. The CDR3 sequence: CASSLSSSTDSYEQYF. DNA for the CDR3: TGCGCCAGCAGCTTGTCCTCATCGACAGACTCCTACGAGCAGTACTTC.

The rearrangement uses TRBV10-3 and TRBJ2-6; no clear D gene. The ends were cut back, 6 bases at V and 2 bases at J, with 5 bases in the middle. There are 13 residues in the CDR3. Per the germline V gene, CDR1 is ENHRY and CDR2 is SYGVKD. CDR3 DNA: TGTGCCATCAGCAGGCCTGGGGCCAACGTCCTGACTTTC. Translating it yields CAISRPGANVLTF.

This sequence joins TRBV7-9 and TRBJ2-7, with 14 nucleotides matching TRBD2. This CDR3 region has 15 residues. From germline, CDR1 is SEHNR and CDR2 FQNEAQ (reference sequence). V shed 10 bases, J shed 5 bases, and the junction held 10 bases outside the gene matches. CDR3 in DNA: TGTGCCACCGGGACTAGCGGGAGCGTAGGCCACGAGCAGTACTTC. This sequence encodes CATGTSGSVGHEQYF.

The V and J genes are TRBV19 and TRBJ2-2; 8 nucleotides match TRBD1. This CDR3 comprises 19 residues. V lost 4 bases to trimming and J lost 0 bases; unmatched junction nucleotides: 13. Germline V gives CDR1 LNHDA, CDR2 SQIVND (reference sequence). The CDR3 DNA is TGTGCCAGTAGTACCCTGGGCAGGGGGCTTGCGGCGAACACCGGGGAGCTGTTTTTT. Translating it yields CASSTLGRGLAANTGELFF.

The chain couples TRBV9 to TRBJ1-2; D possibly corresponds to TRBD1 (5 bases). Germline lookup yields CDR1 SGDLS and CDR2 YYNGEE. The V gene lost 4 bases and the J gene lost 4 bases, with 11 bases spanning the gap. CDR3 length equals 13 residues. CDR3 residues: CASSQDRLYGYTF. For the CDR3, the DNA is TGTGCCAGCAGCCAAGACAGACTCTATGGCTACACCTTC.

The V call is TRBV28, the J call TRBJ2-5; 12 nucleotides match TRBD2. CDR3 length: 19 residues. V trimming: 6 bases; J trimming: 2 bases; junction bases outside the gene matches: 16. Per the germline V gene, CDR1 is MDHEN and CDR2 is SYDVKM. DNA for the CDR3: TGTGCCAGCAGCTTCTCTGGACTAGCGGGATTGGAAGATCAAGAGACCCAGTACTTC. Protein product: CASSFSGLAGLEDQETQYF.

The chain recombines TRBV9 with TRBJ2-1; D not certain. CDR3 length: 14 amino acids. V was pared by 4 bases and J by 1 base, with 9 bases between. Germline loops: CDR1 SGDLS, CDR2 YYNGEE. CDR3 in amino acids: CASSLLSSYNEQFF. The CDR3 nucleotides read TGTGCCAGCAGCCTCCTGAGTTCCTACAATGAGCAGTTCTTC.

The CDR3 region has the DNA TGTGCCAGCGTAGAGGTAGGTGAAGCTTTCTTT. Its protein is CASVEVGEAFF. The chain uses TRBV4-2 and TRBJ1-1; D gene unclear. Germline CDR1 and CDR2: LGHNA and YNFKEQ. V was shortened by 8 bases and J by 7 bases, with 11 bases between the two germline ends. The CDR3 is 11 amino acids.